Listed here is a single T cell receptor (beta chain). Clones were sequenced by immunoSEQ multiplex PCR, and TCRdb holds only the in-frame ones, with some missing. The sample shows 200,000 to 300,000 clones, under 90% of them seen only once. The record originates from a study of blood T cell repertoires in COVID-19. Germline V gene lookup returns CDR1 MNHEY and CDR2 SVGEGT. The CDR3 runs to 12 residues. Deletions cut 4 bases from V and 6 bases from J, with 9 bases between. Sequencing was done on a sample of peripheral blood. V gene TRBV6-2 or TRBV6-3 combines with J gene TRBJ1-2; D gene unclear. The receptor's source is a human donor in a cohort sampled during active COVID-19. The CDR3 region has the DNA TGTGCCAGCAGTTCCACGGGTAATGGCTACACCTTC. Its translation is CASSSTGNGYTF.